The clone carrying this T cell receptor beta chain has ten or more counts. Antigen specificity is unknown. From genomic DNA, TCR beta CDR3 was amplified by two-round multiplex PCR. Initially, in first-round PCR, primers specific to each TRBV and TRBJ gene were used. One entry per CDR3 protein results from TCRdb running MiXCR on the multiplex PCR reads. The sample yields some 24,000 distinct CDR3 sequences, 35% to 40% seen once. The sample originates from a study of prognosis after radiotherapy for stage I lung cancer. Background on the study: The study gave no patient concurrent therapy with stereotactic body radiotherapy. Whole-study results and caveats: Post-therapy Shannon entropy was lower in patients developing distant metastases following stereotactic body radiation therapy.

The germline CDR1 and CDR2 sequences are DFQATT and SNEGSKA (reference sequence). The length of the CDR3 is 18 residues. With V trimmed by 1 base and J by 4 bases, 15 bases remained unmatched. The chain carries TRBV20-1 and TRBJ2-3, with 9 bases aligning to TRBD1. The receptor's source is a donor over 45 with non-small cell lung cancer. The material sequenced was PBMCs, taken before or after stereotactic body radiation therapy (not recorded which). The DNA of the CDR3 is TGCAGTGCTAGAGGGAGAGGCGGGGGAACAGGGGGCGCAGATACGCAGTATTTT. It codes for CSARGRGGGTGGADTQYF.